This T cell receptor (beta chain) was recorded in a study of T cells after yellow fever vaccination. Study details: Fractions containing few cells were prepared with SMART-Seq v4 Ultra Low Input. Study-wide points: Clonotypes found in both CD4 and CD8 compartments made up a small share. Post-booster samples contained most primary-vaccination clones (approximately 97% CD4, around 89% CD8).

J lost 15 bases, V lost 5 bases, and 11 bases had no gene match. Germline CDR1 GTSNPN, CDR2 SVGIG (reference sequence). The CDR3 is 14 residues long. This clonotype came up a few times. Antigen specificity is unknown. A 5'RACE template-switching step, the method used to make TCR cDNA, added a universal primer site and UMIs. TCRdb ran MiXCR on the 5' RACE reads and lists one entry per CDR3 protein. The profile shows about 320,000 distinct CDR3 sequences, 9.5% to 15% of them singletons. The sample was CD4+ T cells sorted from PBMCs, taken 15 days after the yellow fever booster vaccination. This clonotype was sampled from a young man who received the YFV17D yellow fever vaccine. The chain has TRBV30 and TRBJ2-1; TRBD2 agrees at 15 bases. This CDR3 reads CAWHPGLAGGSGFF. In DNA form, the CDR3 reads TGTGCCTGGCACCCGGGACTAGCGGGGGGTTCGGGGTTCTTC.